The subject of this entry is one T cell receptor beta chain. Its antigen is still unknown. Coverage ceases 3 residues before the CDR3 finishes, and the germline J gene fills in the end. This CDR3 has 13 amino acids. Germline CDR1 SGHVS, CDR2 FNYEAQ. Trimming cost V 2 bases and J 5 bases, with 4 bases left between them. Control and CVID samples contributed equal amounts of genomic DNA. Produced via immunoSEQ multiplex PCR; TCRdb's table is partial and in-frame only. The data show roughly 34,000 clones, with none appearing a single time. This sample is drawn from a study of T cell clonality in common variable immunodeficiency. Findings of the study overall: Common variable immunodeficiency TCR beta sequences reportedly had fewer deletions and N-nucleotide insertions. Fewer TCRbeta clones were shared among CVID subjects than controls.

Patients and controls were mostly of Caucasian heritage. The receptor comes from a human donor with common variable immunodeficiency. What was sequenced was peripheral blood mononuclear cells. This chain links TRBV7-6 with TRBJ1-6; D unresolved. The CDR3 DNA, read in part, is TGTGCCAGCAGCTTACAGGATAATTCACCC. Protein: CASSLQDNSP. Given in full, the CDR3 is CASSLQDNSPLHF.